These 24 T cell receptor beta chains were all obtained from the same sample, sequenced in a study of neurological immune-mediated disorders. TCRdb processed the 5' RACE reads anew with MiXCR; each CDR3 protein has one entry. The sample contains fewer than 80,000 distinct CDR3 sequences, roughly 5% of which appear only once. The material sequenced was PBMCs. These receptors all come from a woman in her thirties with multiple sclerosis.

This clonotype was seen repeatedly, ten times or more. The V gene is TRBV4-1, the J gene TRBJ2-3; TRBD1 aligns across 7 bases. CDR3 length: 16 amino acids. Germline lookup yields CDR1 MGHRA and CDR2 YSYEKL. Unmatched junction bases numbered 11, after V lost 4 bases and J lost 4 bases. Written as DNA, the CDR3 is TGCGCCAGCAGCCCCAGACAGGGCGTGAGGGCAGATACGCAGTATTTT. Protein: CASSPRQGVRADTQYF.

This rearrangement joins TRBV7-9 to TRBJ1-3; TRBD1 matches at 10 bases. V lost 5 bases and J lost 4; bases outside the gene matches: 5. The CDR3 runs 15 residues. CDR1 is SEHNR and CDR2 is FQNEAQ in the germline V gene (reference sequence). The chain's CDR3 is CASSPDRGIGNTIYF. DNA of the CDR3: TGTGCCAGCAGCCCGGACAGGGGGATCGGAAACACCATATATTTT.

Ten or more counts support this clonotype. J is TRBJ2-7 and V is TRBV5-5; 7 positions agree with TRBD1. Germline trimming cut 2 bases from V and 3 bases from J; bases unmatched to any gene: 8. CDR1 SGHKS and CDR2 YYEKEE come from the germline V gene (reference sequence). There are 15 residues in the CDR3. The CDR3 DNA follows: TGTGCCAGCAGCTTAAGGACAGGCTACAACTACGAGCAGTACTTC. It is translated as CASSLRTGYNYEQYF.

This clonotype was recorded many times. The J gene is TRBJ1-6, the V gene TRBV7-2, with D tentatively TRBD1 (6 bases). Looked up from germline, CDR1 is SGHTA and CDR2 is FQGNSA. The CDR3 contains 13 residues. Trimming cost V 4 bases and J 10 bases, with 11 bases left between them. CDR3: CASSSTGISPLHF. Written as DNA, the CDR3 is TGTGCCAGCAGCTCCACAGGGATCTCACCCCTCCACTTT. Full variable domain (missing parts from reference TRBV7-2 and TRBJ1-6): GAGVSQSPSNKVTEKGKDVELRCDPISGHTALYWYRQSLGQGLEFLIYFQGNSAPDKSGLPSDRFSAERTGGSVSTLTIQRTQQEDSAVYLCASSSTGISPLHFGNGTRLTVT.

The rearrangement joins TRBV4-1 to TRBJ2-7; tentatively, D is TRBD2 (5 bases). The germline CDR1 and CDR2 sequences are MGHRA and YSYEKL. The V gene lost 4 bases and the J gene lost 1 base, with 14 bases spanning the gap. The CDR3 has 15 residues. The CDR3: CASSRLDGKSYEQYF. CDR3 coding DNA: TGCGCCAGCAGCCGCCTGGACGGGAAATCCTACGAGCAGTACTTC.

This clonotype was detected many times. The J gene is TRBJ1-6, the V gene TRBV20-1; tentatively, D is TRBD1 (6 bases). The CDR3 is 13 residues long. Germline V gene lookup returns CDR1 DFQATT and CDR2 SNEGSKA (reference sequence). Trimming pared 3 bases from V and 14 bases from J, leaving 17 bases between. CDR3 nucleotide sequence: TGCAGTGCTAGTGCTGGGGGCGTGTTCTCCCTCCACTTT. This codes for CSASAGGVFSLHF.

This clonotype was recorded at least ten times. This chain links TRBV5-1 with TRBJ2-7; 8 bases match TRBD2. The V and J ends lost 5 bases and 3 bases, in that order; junction bases with no gene match: 7. CDR1 is SGHRS, CDR2 YFSETQ, per germline. The CDR3 spans 14 residues. The CDR3 loop reads CASRPKLADYEQYF. DNA for the CDR3: TGCGCCAGCAGGCCGAAACTAGCGGACTACGAGCAGTACTTC. Full variable domain (outside the CDR3, taken from reference TRBV5-1 and TRBJ2-7): KAGVTQTPRYLIKTRGQQVTLSCSPISGHRSVSWYQQTPGQGLQFLFEYFSETQRNKGNFPGRFSGRQFSNSRSEMNVSTLELGDSALYLCASRPKLADYEQYFGPGTRLTVT.

This clonotype was recorded many times. This chain links TRBV6-6 with TRBJ2-1, with 8 nucleotides matching TRBD1. CDR1 and CDR2 (germline): MNHNY, SVGAGI (reference sequence). CDR3 length: 16 amino acids. Germline trimming cut 3 bases from V and 6 bases from J; bases unmatched to any gene: 10. The DNA for the CDR3 is TGTGCCAGCAGTTATTTACAGGGGGTTTACGGCAATGAGCAGTTCTTC. Residues: CASSYLQGVYGNEQFF.

The CDR3 spells CASSPSLAGGSGTQYF. For the CDR3, the DNA is TGTGCCAGCTCACCGTCGCTAGCGGGGGGAAGCGGTACGCAGTATTTT. This chain connects TRBV18 to TRBJ2-3; 11 bases are shared with TRBD2. The germline CDR1 and CDR2 sequences are KGHSH and LQKENI. After removal of 3 bases from V and 8 bases from J, the junction contained 10 bases not matched to a gene. This CDR3 is built from 16 residues.

This clonotype was seen ten or more times. This chain joins TRBV7-8 and TRBJ2-5, with D unclear. With 5 bases removed from V and 1 base from J, the gap between germline ends came to 14 bases. Germline assignment: CDR1 SGHVS and CDR2 FQNEAQ. The CDR3 contains 15 residues. The CDR3 DNA sequence: TGTGCCAGCAGCCGGACGTTATTAGCCCAAGAGACCCAGTACTTC. Protein product: CASSRTLLAQETQYF. The whole variable domain, remainder taken from reference TRBV7-8 and TRBJ2-5, is GAGVSQSPRYKVAKRGQDVALRCDPISGHVSLFWYQQALGQGPEFLTYFQNEAQLDKSGLPSDRFFAERPEGSVSTLKIQRTQQEDSAVYLCASSRTLLAQETQYFGPGTRLLVL.

Ten or more counts support this clonotype. The genes are TRBV20-1 and TRBJ2-2; 7 nucleotides match TRBD2. With 3 bases clipped from V and 4 bases from J, the junction kept 11 bases outside the gene matches. Looked up from germline, CDR1 is DFQATT and CDR2 is SNEGSKA (reference sequence). The CDR3 has 16 residues. The CDR3 DNA sequence: TGCAGTGCTAGCTCCCCGGAGCGGGGTCGCACCGGGGAGCTGTTTTTT. This encodes CSASSPERGRTGELFF.

The sample holds many counts of this clonotype. The V and J genes are TRBV9 and TRBJ1-1; D is perhaps TRBD1 (5 bases). In germline, CDR1 is SGDLS, CDR2 YYNGEE. CDR3 length: 17 residues. V lost 1 base and J lost 3, with 19 bases in between. DNA for the CDR3: TGTGCCAGCAGCGTAACCCCAACCGGGACGGTTCACACTGAAGCTTTCTTT. Protein sequence: CASSVTPTGTVHTEAFF.

The chain has TRBV24-1 and TRBJ2-1; D remains unclear. Germline values: CDR1 KGHDR, CDR2 SFDVKD. CDR3 length: 13 amino acids. Deletions cut 1 base from V and 7 bases from J, with 7 bases between. The CDR3 region is CATSDLTRNEQFF. The CDR3 coding sequence is TGTGCCACCAGTGATTTAACACGGAATGAGCAGTTCTTC.

This clonotype has at least ten counts. The junction and the germline gene differ at one end; a read error may be behind it. V and J are TRBV6-1 and TRBJ1-6, with D perhaps matching TRBD1 (6 bases). The CDR3 runs to 16 residues. CDR1 and CDR2 (germline): MNHNS, SASEGT. The CDR3 sequence: CASSELQGVYNSPLNF. In nucleotides, the CDR3 is TGTGCCAGCAGTGAATTACAGGGCGTCTATAATTCACCCCTCAACTTT.

The V gene is TRBV20-1, the J gene TRBJ2-5; TRBD2 matches 10 bases. Losses at the gene ends were 0 bases for V and 6 bases for J; bases not matched to a gene: 7. CDR3 size: 15 residues. Germline values: CDR1 DFQATT, CDR2 SNEGSKA (reference sequence). DNA for the CDR3: TGCAGTGCTAGAGATTGGGCTAGCGGGGGTCAGACCCAGTACTTC. It yields the protein CSARDWASGGQTQYF.

This clonotype showed up many times. The chain employs TRBV21-1 and TRBJ2-2; TRBD1, the D gene given by the table, was not confirmed from the DNA. TRBV21-1 is assigned pseudogene status. CDR3 size: 20 residues. The CDR3 DNA follows: TGTGCCAGCAGCAACACCACACCGACAGGGGATGAGACTAGCCCCGGGGAGCTGTTTTTT. Amino acids: CASSNTTPTGDETSPGELFF.

In this sample, this clonotype turned up many times. The CDR3 sequence: CASSYGVSYEQYF. The CDR3 DNA sequence: TGTGCCAGCAGTTATGGGGTTTCCTACGAGCAGTACTTC. The chain joins TRBV6-2 or TRBV6-3 to TRBJ2-7; unclear D gene. Looked up from germline, CDR1 is MNHEY and CDR2 is SVGEGT. V was trimmed by 3 bases and J by 1 base, leaving 7 bases between them. The length of the CDR3 is 13 residues.

This clonotype was observed a few times. The chain uses TRBV6-5 and TRBJ1-4; tentatively, D is TRBD1 (6 bases). Germline V CDR1 and CDR2: MNHEY, SVGAGI. With 6 bases removed from V and 4 bases from J, the gap between germline ends came to 6 bases. The CDR3 length is 12 residues. In nucleotides, the CDR3 is TGTGCCAGCAGGGACAGTAATGAAAAACTGTTTTTT. It translates to CASRDSNEKLFF.

There are many counts of this clonotype. The germline gene is not matched at one end of the junction; a read error may be the cause. The rearrangement joins TRBV7-9 to TRBJ1-6; D remains ambiguous. The CDR3 spans 13 residues. From germline, CDR1 is SEHNR and CDR2 FQNEAQ (reference sequence). The CDR3 DNA is TGTGCCAGCAGCTTATATCAGGATTCACCCCTCAACTTT. Amino acids: CASSLYQDSPLNF.

At least ten counts were recorded for this clonotype. The junction departs from the called germline gene at one end, perhaps through a read error. The chain combines TRBV10-2 with TRBJ1-6, with a tentative D call TRBD1 (5 bases). This CDR3 has 15 amino acids. Germline V gene sequence: CDR1 WSHSY, CDR2 SAAADI. The CDR3 DNA is TGCGCCAGCAGTGACTCTGGGCAGGGTAATTCACCCCTCAACTTT. This encodes CASSDSGQGNSPLNF.

V gene TRBV3-1 combines with J gene TRBJ1-1, with TRBD1 as a possible D gene (6 bases). The CDR3 loop spans 16 amino acids. The V end was cut by 0 bases, the J end by 2 bases, with 13 bases between. Germline-derived CDR1 and CDR2 are LGHDT and YNNKEL (reference sequence). CDR3 loop: CASSQDGDTQNTEAFF. The CDR3 DNA reads as TGTGCCAGCAGCCAAGATGGGGACACCCAAAACACTGAAGCTTTCTTT.

Many counts were recorded for this clonotype. The chain couples TRBV12-3 or TRBV12-4 to TRBJ2-7; no reliable D call. This CDR3 contains 11 residues. V lost 5 bases to trimming and J lost 5 bases, with 7 bases between them. CDR3: CASSVRDEQYF. The DNA of the CDR3 is TGTGCCAGCAGTGTCCGGGACGAGCAGTACTTC.

The chain joins TRBV5-6 to TRBJ1-1; 9 positions match TRBD1. Germline CDR1 is SGHDT and CDR2 is YYEEEE. The V gene end was trimmed by 3 bases and the J gene end by 2 bases; junction bases not matched to a gene: 5. This CDR3 is built from 15 residues. The CDR3 nucleotides read TGTGCCAGCAGCTCGGGGACAGGGCCAAACACTGAAGCTTTCTTT. It yields the protein CASSSGTGPNTEAFF.

This clonotype was seen a few times. V and J are TRBV5-6 and TRBJ2-1; TRBD2 is a possible D gene (7 bases). Germline V CDR1 and CDR2: SGHDT, YYEEEE. This CDR3 comprises 17 residues. V shed 2 bases and J shed 12 bases, with 27 bases lying between them. The CDR3 sequence: CASSFAGAAGSPSRQFF. The CDR3 DNA sequence: TGTGCCAGCAGCTTCGCGGGGGCCGCCGGCTCGCCCTCTCGGCAGTTCTTC.